These 19 T cell receptor beta chains came from one sample sequenced in a study of beta chain features in type 1 diabetes. The study reverse transcribed the entire isolated RNA, so it sequenced expressed TCRB transcripts. Generated by immunoSEQ multiplex PCR, the TCRdb table keeps only in-frame clones and is missing some. This sample has about 360,000 clones, with over 9.5% found just once. The sample was naive CD4+ T cells from blood. Receptor source: a man aged 18 to 30 in good health.

The J gene is TRBJ2-3, the V gene TRBV18; TRBD2 might be the D (6 bases). Trimming removed 2 bases from V and 3 bases from J, with 12 bases in between. The CDR3 totals 15 residues. The germline CDR1 and CDR2 sequences are KGHSH and LQKENI. CDR3 in amino acids: CASSPSGVGTDTQYF. CDR3 nucleotide sequence: TGTGCCAGCTCACCATCGGGAGTTGGGACAGATACGCAGTATTTT.

This chain joins TRBV14 and TRBJ2-7; 11 bases match TRBD2. V shed 6 bases and J 11 bases; nucleotides not matched to a gene: 6. The CDR3 sequence is 12 residues long. The V gene's germline CDR1 is SGHDN and CDR2 FVKESK. CDR3 sequence: CASSQLAGAEYF. The CDR3 nucleotides are TGTGCCAGCAGTCAACTAGCGGGGGCTGAGTACTTC.

V gene TRBV7-3 combines with J gene TRBJ2-1; 8 bases map to TRBD2. The CDR3 length is 14 residues. The trim removed 2 bases at V and 9 bases at J, leaving 6 bases unmatched. CDR1 is SGHTA, CDR2 FQGTGA, per germline. Here the CDR3 DNA reads TGTGCCAGCAGCTTATTAGGACTAGCTGGTGAGCAGTTCTTC. It yields the protein CASSLLGLAGEQFF.

This clone was counted only a few times. The gene calls are TRBV6-6 and TRBJ2-5; D call uncertain. The germline V and J ends were trimmed by 6 bases and 0 bases, with 11 bases remaining between them. The CDR3 is made up of 14 amino acids. Germline V gene data show CDR1 as MNHNY and CDR2 as SVGAGI (reference sequence). The CDR3 DNA reads TGTGCCAGCAGCCCCCCCTACGACCAAGAGACCCAGTACTTC. Protein sequence: CASSPPYDQETQYF.

This clone occurred a few times. The chain couples TRBV30 to TRBJ2-7; 8 bases are a match to TRBD1. This CDR3 has 14 amino acids. The V gene end was trimmed by 3 bases and the J gene end by 5 bases; junction bases not matched to a gene: 9. The germline V gene encodes CDR1 GTSNPN and CDR2 SVGIG (reference sequence). The CDR3 DNA follows: TGTGCCTGGAGCCGCGACAGGGGTTTCCACGAGCAGTACTTC. Protein sequence: CAWSRDRGFHEQYF.

The chain recombines TRBV28 with TRBJ1-1; D not certain. Trimming left V 6 bases short and J 8 bases short, with 31 bases between. The CDR3 covers 18 residues. Germline CDR1 and CDR2: MDHEN and SYDVKM. As DNA, the CDR3 is TGTGCCAGCAGACTCTCACTCCCGCGTTACGAGCGTCGGATAGAAGCTTTCTTT. This gives the protein CASRLSLPRYERRIEAFF.

The V gene is TRBV5-4, the J gene TRBJ2-5; 9 nucleotides line up with TRBD2. The CDR3 length is 15 residues. After removal of 4 bases from V and 4 bases from J, the junction contained 8 bases not matched to a gene. The germline gives CDR1 SGHNT, CDR2 YYREEE (reference sequence). In DNA, the CDR3 is TGTGCCAGCAGCCATAGCGGGAGAAGGCGAGAGACCCAGTACTTC. It codes for CASSHSGRRRETQYF.

The rearrangement links TRBV5-1 to TRBJ2-5; D unresolved. The CDR3 consists of 13 residues. V was pared by 0 bases and J by 4 bases, with 7 bases between. CDR1 SGHRS and CDR2 YFSETQ come from the germline V gene. CDR3 sequence reads: CASSLAGLETQYF. CDR3 nucleotide sequence: TGCGCCAGCAGCTTGGCAGGTTTAGAGACCCAGTACTTC.

This chain links TRBV30 with TRBJ2-5; 15 bases agree with TRBD2. Germline CDR1 is GTSNPN and CDR2 is SVGIG (reference sequence). This CDR3 has 16 amino acids. Trimming cost V 0 bases and J 5 bases; bases outside gene matches: 4. CDR3 residues: CAWSVGLAGGRETQYF. Written as DNA, the CDR3 is TGTGCCTGGAGTGTGGGACTAGCGGGAGGCCGGGAGACCCAGTACTTC.

The chain joins TRBV28 to TRBJ2-1, with unresolved D. V was pared by 0 bases and J by 0 bases, with 12 bases between. Germline V gene lookup returns CDR1 MDHEN and CDR2 SYDVKM. This CDR3 comprises 17 residues. The DNA of the CDR3 is TGTGCCAGCAGTTTATGGGGCCGTCGTAGCTCCTACAATGAGCAGTTCTTC. Translated, it gives CASSLWGRRSSYNEQFF.

The rearrangement uses TRBV10-3 and TRBJ1-4, with 7 bases that match TRBD1. CDR1 and CDR2 (germline): ENHRY, SYGVKD. J lost 4 bases, V lost 6 bases, and 5 bases had no gene match. The CDR3 consists of 14 residues. The CDR3 DNA reads as TGTGCCATCAGGGCCGGGACAGATAATGAAAAACTGTTTTTT. This gives the protein CAIRAGTDNEKLFF.

The sample holds a few counts of this clone. The genes are TRBV7-2 and TRBJ2-7; D possibly corresponds to TRBD1 (6 bases). Germline values: CDR1 SGHTA, CDR2 FQGNSA. The CDR3 is 15 residues long. Trimming took 2 bases from V and 0 from J, leaving 11 bases between them. The CDR3 nucleotides read TGTGCCAGCAGCTTACGAGGGGGATCCTCCTACGAGCAGTACTTC. Translation gives CASSLRGGSSYEQYF.

This clone was seen a handful of times. DNA for the CDR3: TGTGCCAGTACCAAGGAGACAGGGCTTCAGCCCCAGCATTTT. Translation gives CASTKETGLQPQHF. The V call is TRBV19, the J call TRBJ1-5, with TRBD1 matching 7 bases. The germline V gene has CDR1 LNHDA and CDR2 SQIVND (reference sequence). The V segment lost 7 bases and the J segment 6 bases; nucleotides outside the gene matches: 9. The CDR3 sequence is 14 residues long.

The chain employs TRBV30 and TRBJ2-3, with TRBD2 matching 7 bases. Trimming cost V 4 bases and J 2 bases; bases outside gene matches: 3. The CDR3 runs 13 residues. Germline V lookup: CDR1 GTSNPN, CDR2 SVGIG (reference sequence). Here the CDR3 reads CAWIREATDTQYF. The CDR3 nucleotides are TGTGCCTGGATTCGGGAGGCCACAGATACGCAGTATTTT.

J is TRBJ2-1 and V is TRBV7-6; 11 nucleotides agree with TRBD1. CDR3 length: 14 amino acids. The V and J ends lost 5 bases and 12 bases, in that order; junction bases with no gene match: 9. Per the germline V gene, CDR1 is SGHVS and CDR2 is FNYEAQ. CDR3 residues: CASSPRDRGLVQFF. CDR3 nucleotides: TGTGCCAGCAGCCCTCGGGACAGGGGGTTGGTGCAGTTCTTC.

This sequence joins TRBV4-1 and TRBJ1-1; maybe TRBD1 (6 bases). Germline lookup yields CDR1 MGHRA and CDR2 YSYEKL. Between the trimmed V and J ends, which lost 1 base and 8 bases, there was a span of 11 bases. CDR3 length: 13 residues. The CDR3 protein is CASSQVFDREAFF. DNA for the CDR3: TGCGCCAGCAGCCAAGTTTTCGACAGGGAAGCTTTCTTT.

This clone has just a few counts. The rearrangement joins TRBV5-1 to TRBJ2-2; 9 bases are shared with TRBD1. CDR3 length: 15 residues. Trimming at V came to 4 bases and at J to 5 bases, leaving 6 bases not matched to a gene. Per germline, CDR1 SGHRS and CDR2 YFSETQ. CDR3 region: CASSRGQGNTGELFF. The CDR3 DNA sequence: TGCGCCAGCAGCCGGGGACAGGGAAATACCGGGGAGCTGTTTTTT.

This clone appeared once. The rearrangement uses TRBV6-1 and TRBJ2-7, with 8 nucleotides matching TRBD1. In germline, CDR1 is MNHNS, CDR2 SASEGT. V dropped 9 bases and J dropped 3; count of bases not matched to a gene: 7. This CDR3 spans 13 amino acids. CDR3 protein: CASHRDRLYEQYF. For the CDR3, the DNA is TGTGCCAGTCACCGGGACAGGCTCTACGAGCAGTACTTC.

This clone turned up a few times. The chain has TRBV7-9 and TRBJ2-5, with 11 bases matching TRBD2. The length of the CDR3 is 16 residues. Trimming cost V 5 bases and J 4 bases; bases outside gene matches: 9. Looked up from germline, CDR1 is SEHNR and CDR2 is FQNEAQ (reference sequence). The CDR3 loop reads CASSHSLAGVRETQYF. The CDR3 DNA is TGTGCCAGCAGCCACTCACTAGCGGGAGTTCGAGAGACCCAGTACTTC.